This T cell receptor beta chain derives from a study of blood T cell repertoires in COVID-19. This CDR3 is 15 amino acids long. V was cut by 6 bases and J by 5 bases, with 14 bases left in between. Germline V gene data show CDR1 as MGHDK and CDR2 as SYGVNS. Original data processing: Amplification with reference gene primers provided the estimates of nucleated cell counts. Profiling relied on immunoSEQ multiplex PCR, and the TCRdb table lists in-frame clones only, not all of them. V and J calls and clone size follow that table, whereas D and trimming were derived from the DNA. The table lists 150,000 or so clones, about nine tenths of them singletons. Exposed participants came across a COVID-19 case within 2 weeks before study entry.

The chain employs TRBV25-1 and TRBJ2-6; D might be TRBD1 (6 bases). The sequencing sample was made of PBMCs or T cells enriched from blood (not recorded which). The TCR was taken from a woman in her 40s who had been exposed to COVID-19. The CDR3 reads CASSHPGVRANVLTF. As DNA, the CDR3 is TGTGCCAGCAGCCACCCAGGGGTCCGGGCCAACGTCCTGACTTTC. The full variable domain, completed using reference TRBV25-1 and TRBJ2-6, is EADIYQTPRYLVIGTGKKITLECSQTMGHDKMYWYQQDPGMELHLIHYSYGVNSTEKGDLSSESTVSRIRTEHFPLTLESARPSHTSQYLCASSHPGVRANVLTFGAGSRLTVL.